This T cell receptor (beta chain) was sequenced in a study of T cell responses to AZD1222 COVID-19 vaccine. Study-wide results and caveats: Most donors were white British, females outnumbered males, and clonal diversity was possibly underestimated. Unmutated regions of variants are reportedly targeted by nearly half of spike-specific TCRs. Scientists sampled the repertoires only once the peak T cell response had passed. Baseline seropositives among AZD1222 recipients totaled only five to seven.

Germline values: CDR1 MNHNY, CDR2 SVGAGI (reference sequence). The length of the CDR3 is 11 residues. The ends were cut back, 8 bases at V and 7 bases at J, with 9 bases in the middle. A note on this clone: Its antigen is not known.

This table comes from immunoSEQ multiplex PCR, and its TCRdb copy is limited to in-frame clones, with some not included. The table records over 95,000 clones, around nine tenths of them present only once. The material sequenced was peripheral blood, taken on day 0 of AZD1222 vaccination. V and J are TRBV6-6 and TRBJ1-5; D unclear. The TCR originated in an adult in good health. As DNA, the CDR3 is TGTGCCAGCGTCTCATGGCAGCCCCAGCATTTT. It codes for CASVSWQPQHF.